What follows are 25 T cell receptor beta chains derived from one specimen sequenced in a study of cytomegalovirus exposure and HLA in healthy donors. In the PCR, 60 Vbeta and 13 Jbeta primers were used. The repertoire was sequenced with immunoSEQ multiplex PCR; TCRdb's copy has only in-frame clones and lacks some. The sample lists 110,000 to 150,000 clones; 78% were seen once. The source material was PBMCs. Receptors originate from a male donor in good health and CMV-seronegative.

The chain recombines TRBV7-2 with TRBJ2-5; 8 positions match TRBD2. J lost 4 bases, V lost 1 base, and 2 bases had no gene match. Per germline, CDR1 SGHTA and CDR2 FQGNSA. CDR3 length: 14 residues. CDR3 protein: CASSLVLAVETQYF. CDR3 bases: TGTGCCAGCAGCTTAGTACTAGCGGTAGAGACCCAGTACTTC.

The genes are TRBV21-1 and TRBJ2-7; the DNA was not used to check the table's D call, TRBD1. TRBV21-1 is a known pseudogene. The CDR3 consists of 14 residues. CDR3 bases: TGTGCCAGCAGCCCACGGGACAGCTCCTACGAGCAGTACTTC. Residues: CASSPRDSSYEQYF.

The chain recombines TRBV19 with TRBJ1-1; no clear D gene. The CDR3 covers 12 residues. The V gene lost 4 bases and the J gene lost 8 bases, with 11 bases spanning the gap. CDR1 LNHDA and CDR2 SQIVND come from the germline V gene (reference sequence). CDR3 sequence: CASSTTALEAFF. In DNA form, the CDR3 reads TGTGCCAGTAGTACGACTGCGCTGGAAGCTTTCTTT. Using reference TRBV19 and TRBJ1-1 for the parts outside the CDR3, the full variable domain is DGGITQSPKYLFRKEGQNVTLSCEQNLNHDAMYWYRQDPGQGLRLIYYSQIVNDFQKGDIAEGYSVSREKKESFPLTVTSAQKNPTAFYLCASSTTALEAFFGQGTRLTVV.

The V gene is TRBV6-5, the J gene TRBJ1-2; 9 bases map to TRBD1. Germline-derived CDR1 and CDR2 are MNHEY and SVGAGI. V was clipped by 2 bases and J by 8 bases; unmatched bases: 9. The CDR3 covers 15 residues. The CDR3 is CASSYRTGARLGYTF. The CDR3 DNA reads TGTGCCAGCAGTTACCGGACAGGGGCAAGATTGGGCTACACCTTC.

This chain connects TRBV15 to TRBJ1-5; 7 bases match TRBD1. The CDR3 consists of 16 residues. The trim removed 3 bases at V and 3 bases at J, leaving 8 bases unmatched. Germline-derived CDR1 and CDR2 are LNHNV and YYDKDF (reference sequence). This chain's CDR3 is CATSSWTGKLNQPQHF. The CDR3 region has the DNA TGTGCCACCAGCAGTTGGACAGGCAAGCTCAATCAGCCCCAGCATTTT. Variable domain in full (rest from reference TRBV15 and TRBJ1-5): DAMVIQNPRYQVTQFGKPVTLSCSQTLNHNVMYWYQQKSSQAPKLLFHYYDKDFNNEADTPDNFQSRRPNTSFCFLDIRSPGLGDTAMYLCATSSWTGKLNQPQHFGDGTRLSIL.

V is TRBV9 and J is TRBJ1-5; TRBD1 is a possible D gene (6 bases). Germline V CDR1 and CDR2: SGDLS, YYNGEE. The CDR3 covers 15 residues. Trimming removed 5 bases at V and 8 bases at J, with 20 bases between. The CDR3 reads CASSGGGRAGEPQHF. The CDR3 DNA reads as TGTGCCAGCAGTGGGGGGGGCCGGGCGGGTGAGCCCCAGCATTTT.

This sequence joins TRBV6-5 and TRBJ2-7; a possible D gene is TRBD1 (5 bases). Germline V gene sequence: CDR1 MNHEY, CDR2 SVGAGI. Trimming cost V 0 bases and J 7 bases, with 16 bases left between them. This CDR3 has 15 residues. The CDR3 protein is CASSYSRQFLTEQYF. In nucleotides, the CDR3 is TGTGCCAGCAGTTACTCCCGACAGTTCCTTACGGAGCAGTACTTC.

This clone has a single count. The CDR3 nucleotides are TGTGCCAGTAGTATCACGGGGTCTGGGTCTAGGGAGCAGTACTTC. Translating gives CASSITGSGSREQYF. This chain links TRBV19 with TRBJ2-7; tentative D call: TRBD2 (5 bases). Trimming took off 3 bases at V and 7 bases at J, with 19 bases between the two ends. CDR3 length: 15 residues. Germline CDR1 LNHDA, CDR2 SQIVND (reference sequence).

The CDR3 reads CASTKRDSLNTEAFF. CDR3 sequence (DNA): TGTGCCAGCACAAAGAGGGACAGCCTTAACACTGAAGCTTTCTTT. V gene TRBV13 combines with J gene TRBJ1-1, with TRBD1 matching 7 bases. The CDR3 loop spans 15 amino acids. J gave up 2 bases and V 7 bases, and 10 bases lay outside the gene matches. Per the germline V gene, CDR1 is PRHDT and CDR2 is FYEKMQ (reference sequence). Combining the CDR3 with reference TRBV13 and TRBJ1-1 gives the whole variable domain AAGVIQSPRHLIKEKRETATLKCYPIPRHDTVYWYQQGPGQDPQFLISFYEKMQSDKGSIPDRFSAQQFSDYHSELNMSSLELGDSALYFCASTKRDSLNTEAFFGQGTRLTVV.

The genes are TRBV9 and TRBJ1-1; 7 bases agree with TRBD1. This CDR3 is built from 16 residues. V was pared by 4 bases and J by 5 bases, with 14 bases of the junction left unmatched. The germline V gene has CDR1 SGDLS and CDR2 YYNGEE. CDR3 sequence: CASSPTPNRGGTEAFF. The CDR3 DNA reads TGTGCCAGCAGCCCCACCCCAAACAGGGGCGGGACTGAAGCTTTCTTT.

The CDR3 coding sequence is TGTGCCAGCAGGATTCAGGGGGCGGTGAATGGCTACACCTTC. This codes for CASRIQGAVNGYTF. J is TRBJ1-2 and V is TRBV6-6; 8 bases are a match to TRBD1. The CDR3 has 14 amino acids. Germline assignment: CDR1 MNHNY and CDR2 SVGAGI (reference sequence). Trimming cost V 6 bases and J 6 bases; bases outside gene matches: 9.

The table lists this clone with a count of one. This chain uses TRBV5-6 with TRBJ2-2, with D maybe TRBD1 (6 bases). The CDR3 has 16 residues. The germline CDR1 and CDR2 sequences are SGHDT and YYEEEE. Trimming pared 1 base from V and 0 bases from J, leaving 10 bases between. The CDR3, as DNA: TGTGCCAGCAGCTTGTTTGCAGGGGCGAACACCGGGGAGCTGTTTTTT. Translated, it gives CASSLFAGANTGELFF. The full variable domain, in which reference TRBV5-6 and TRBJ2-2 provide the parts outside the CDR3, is DAGVTQSPTHLIKTRGQQVTLRCSPKSGHDTVSWYQQALGQGPQFIFQYYEEEERQRGNFPDRFSGHQFPNYSSELNVNALLLGDSALYLCASSLFAGANTGELFFGEGSRLTVL.

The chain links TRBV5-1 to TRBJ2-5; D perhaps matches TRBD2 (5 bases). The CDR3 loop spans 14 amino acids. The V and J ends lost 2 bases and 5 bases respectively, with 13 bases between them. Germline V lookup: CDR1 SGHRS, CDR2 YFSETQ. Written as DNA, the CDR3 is TGCGCCAGCAGCTTCGAGGGAGTGCTGGAGACCCAGTACTTC. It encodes CASSFEGVLETQYF.

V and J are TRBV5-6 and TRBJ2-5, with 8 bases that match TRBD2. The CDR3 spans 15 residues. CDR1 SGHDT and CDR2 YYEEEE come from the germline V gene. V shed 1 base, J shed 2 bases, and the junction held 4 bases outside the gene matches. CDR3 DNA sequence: TGTGCCAGCAGCTTGCAAGCGGGGGTTCAAGAGACCCAGTACTTC. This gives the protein CASSLQAGVQETQYF. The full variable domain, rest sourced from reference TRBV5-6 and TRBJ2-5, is DAGVTQSPTHLIKTRGQQVTLRCSPKSGHDTVSWYQQALGQGPQFIFQYYEEEERQRGNFPDRFSGHQFPNYSSELNVNALLLGDSALYLCASSLQAGVQETQYFGPGTRLLVL.

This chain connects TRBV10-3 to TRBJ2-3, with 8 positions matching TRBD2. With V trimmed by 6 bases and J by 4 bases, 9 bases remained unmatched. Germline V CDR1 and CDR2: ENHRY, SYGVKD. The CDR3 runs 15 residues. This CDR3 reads CAIRAPGGAPDTQYF. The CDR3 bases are TGTGCCATCAGGGCCCCGGGGGGGGCCCCAGATACGCAGTATTTT.

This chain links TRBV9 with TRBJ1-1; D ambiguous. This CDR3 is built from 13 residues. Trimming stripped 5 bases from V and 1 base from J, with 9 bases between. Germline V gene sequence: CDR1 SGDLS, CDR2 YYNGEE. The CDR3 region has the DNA TGTGCCAGCAGAATCATGCGGAACACTGAAGCTTTCTTT. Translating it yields CASRIMRNTEAFF.

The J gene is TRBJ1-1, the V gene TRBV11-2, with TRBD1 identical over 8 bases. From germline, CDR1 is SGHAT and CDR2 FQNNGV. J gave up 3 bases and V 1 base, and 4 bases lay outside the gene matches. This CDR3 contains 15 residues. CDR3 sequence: CASSLGARGHTEAFF. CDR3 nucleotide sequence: TGTGCCAGCAGCTTAGGGGCCAGGGGGCACACTGAAGCTTTCTTT.

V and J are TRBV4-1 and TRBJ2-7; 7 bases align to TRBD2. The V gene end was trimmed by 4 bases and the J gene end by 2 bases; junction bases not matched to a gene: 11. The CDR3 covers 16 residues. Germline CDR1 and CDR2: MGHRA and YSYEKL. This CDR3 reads CASSREGLPVAYEQYF. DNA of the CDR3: TGCGCCAGCAGCCGGGAGGGCCTTCCAGTTGCCTACGAGCAGTACTTC.

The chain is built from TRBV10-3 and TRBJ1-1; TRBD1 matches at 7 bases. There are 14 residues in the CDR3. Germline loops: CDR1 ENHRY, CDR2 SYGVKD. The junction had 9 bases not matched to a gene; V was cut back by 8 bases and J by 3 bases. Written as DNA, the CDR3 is TGTGCCATCGGAACAGGGGAGGAAGACACTGAAGCTTTCTTT. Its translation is CAIGTGEEDTEAFF.

CDR3 DNA: TGTGCCAGTAGTATGACCAGGGACAGCCATGGCTACACCTTC. Amino acids: CASSMTRDSHGYTF. V usage is TRBV19 and J usage is TRBJ1-2; 7 nucleotides match TRBD1. CDR1 is LNHDA, CDR2 SQIVND, per germline (reference sequence). The CDR3 contains 14 residues. With 3 bases clipped from V and 6 bases from J, the junction kept 7 bases outside the gene matches.

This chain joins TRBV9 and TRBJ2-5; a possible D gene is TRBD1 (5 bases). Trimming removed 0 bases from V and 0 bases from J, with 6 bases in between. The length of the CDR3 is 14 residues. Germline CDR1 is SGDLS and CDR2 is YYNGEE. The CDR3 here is CASSVDRYQETQYF. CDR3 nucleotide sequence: TGTGCCAGCAGCGTAGACAGGTACCAAGAGACCCAGTACTTC.

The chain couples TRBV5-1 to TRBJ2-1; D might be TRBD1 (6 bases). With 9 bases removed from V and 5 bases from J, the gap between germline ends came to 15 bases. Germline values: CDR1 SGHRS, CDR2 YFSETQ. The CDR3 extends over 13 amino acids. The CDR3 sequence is CATNGNRDNEQFF. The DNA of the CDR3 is TGCGCCACCAATGGAAACAGGGACAATGAGCAGTTCTTC.

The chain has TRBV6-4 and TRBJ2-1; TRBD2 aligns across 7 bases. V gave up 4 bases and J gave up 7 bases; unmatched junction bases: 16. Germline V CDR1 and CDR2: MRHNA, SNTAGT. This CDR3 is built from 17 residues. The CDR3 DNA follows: TGTGCCAGCAGTGCCTGGGCGGGAGTAGCAACGCGGAATGAGCAGTTCTTC. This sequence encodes CASSAWAGVATRNEQFF.

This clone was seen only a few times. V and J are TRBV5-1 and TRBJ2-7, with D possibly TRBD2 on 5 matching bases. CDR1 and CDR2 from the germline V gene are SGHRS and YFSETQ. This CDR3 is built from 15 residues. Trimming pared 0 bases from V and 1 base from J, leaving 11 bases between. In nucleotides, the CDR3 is TGCGCCAGCAGCTTGGCCGAGAGGGATTCCTACGAGCAGTACTTC. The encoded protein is CASSLAERDSYEQYF.

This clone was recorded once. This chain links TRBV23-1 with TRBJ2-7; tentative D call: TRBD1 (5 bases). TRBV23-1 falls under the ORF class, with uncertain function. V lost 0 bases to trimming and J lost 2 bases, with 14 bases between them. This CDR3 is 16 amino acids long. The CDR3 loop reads CASSQSVAGQTYEQYF. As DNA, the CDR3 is TGCGCCAGCAGTCAATCGGTGGCAGGGCAAACCTACGAGCAGTACTTC.